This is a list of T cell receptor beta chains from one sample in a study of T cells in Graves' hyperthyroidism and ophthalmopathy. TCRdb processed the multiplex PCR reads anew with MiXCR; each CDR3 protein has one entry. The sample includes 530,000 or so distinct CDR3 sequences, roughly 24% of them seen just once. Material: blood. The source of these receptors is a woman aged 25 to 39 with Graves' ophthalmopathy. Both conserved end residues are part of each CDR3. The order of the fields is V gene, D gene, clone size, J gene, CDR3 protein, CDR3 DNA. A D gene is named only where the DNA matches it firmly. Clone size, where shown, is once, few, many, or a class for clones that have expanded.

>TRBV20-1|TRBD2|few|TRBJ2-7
CSHEGLAGGYEQYF
TGCAGCCACGAAGGACTAGCGGGAGGCTACGAGCAGTACTTC
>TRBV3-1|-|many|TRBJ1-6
CASSQEGRTNSPLHF
TGTGCCAGCAGCCAAGAGGGCAGAACTAATTCACCCCTCCACTTT
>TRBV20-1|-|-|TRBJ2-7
CSAILNLPVEEQYF
TGCAGTGCTATTCTCAATTTGCCGGTTGAGGAGCAGTACTTC
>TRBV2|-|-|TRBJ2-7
CASSVNMGVYEQYF
TGTGCCAGCAGTGTTAACATGGGCGTTTACGAGCAGTACTTC
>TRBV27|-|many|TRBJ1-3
CASSSPYSGNTIYF
TGTGCCAGCAGCTCGCCCTACTCTGGAAACACCATATATTTT
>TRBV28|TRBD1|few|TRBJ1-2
CASSPRTGSGYGYTF
TGTGCCAGCAGTCCCCGGACAGGGTCGGGCTATGGCTACACCTTC
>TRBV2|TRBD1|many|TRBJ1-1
CASSSSPGGSAEAFF
TGTGCCAGCAGCTCCTCCCCAGGGGGCTCAGCTGAAGCTTTCTTT
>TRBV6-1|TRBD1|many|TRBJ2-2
CASSEFRTGYTGELFF
TGTGCCAGCAGTGAATTTCGGACAGGGTACACCGGGGAGCTGTTTTTT
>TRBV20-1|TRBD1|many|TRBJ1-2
CSGHQGVNYGYTF
TGCAGTGGCCACCAGGGGGTTAACTATGGCTACACCTTC
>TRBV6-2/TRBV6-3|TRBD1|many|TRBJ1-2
CASSYSGQIYGYTF
TGTGCCAGCAGTTACTCGGGACAGATCTATGGCTACACCTTC
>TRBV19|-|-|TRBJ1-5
CASSIGSSLSGQPQHF
TGTGCCAGTAGTATAGGTTCCTCCCTATCGGGCCAGCCCCAGCATTTT
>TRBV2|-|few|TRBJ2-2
CASRTDSRELFF
TGTGCCAGCAGGACGGACAGCAGGGAGCTGTTTTTT
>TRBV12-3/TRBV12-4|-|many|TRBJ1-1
CASRQGHENTEAFF
TGTGCCAGCAGACAAGGACACGAGAACACTGAAGCTTTCTTT
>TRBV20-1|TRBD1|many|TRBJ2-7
CSARGVAGGYGEQYF
TGCAGTGCTAGAGGGGTGGCAGGGGGATATGGGGAGCAGTACTTC
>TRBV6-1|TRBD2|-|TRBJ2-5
CASSRSGRSETQYF
TGTGCCAGCAGTCGAAGCGGGAGGAGTGAGACCCAGTACTTC
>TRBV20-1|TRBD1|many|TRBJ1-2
CSARDREAASYGYTF
TGCAGTGCTAGGGACAGGGAAGCGGCAAGCTATGGCTACACCTTC
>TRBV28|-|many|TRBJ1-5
CASSKHLGRRGLDLSQHF
TGTGCCAGCAGTAAGCACCTTGGGCGCAGGGGACTCGACTTGTCCCAGCATTTT
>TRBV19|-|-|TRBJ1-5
CASSPGTRYSNQPQHF
TGTGCCAGTAGTCCTGGGACGCGATATAGCAATCAGCCCCAGCATTTT
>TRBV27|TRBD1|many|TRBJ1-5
CASRRQGVGREQPQHF
TGTGCCAGCAGACGACAGGGGGTGGGGCGTGAACAGCCCCAGCATTTT
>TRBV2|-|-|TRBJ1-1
CASKVGTRNTEAFF
TGTGCCAGCAAAGTGGGGACAAGGAACACTGAAGCTTTCTTT
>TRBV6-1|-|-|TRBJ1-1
CASTGRDRGEAFF
TGTGCCAGCACTGGAAGGGACCGGGGCGAAGCTTTCTTT
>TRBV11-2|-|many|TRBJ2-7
CASSLGTLAYEQYF
TGTGCCAGCAGCCTAGGGACACTCGCCTACGAGCAGTACTTC
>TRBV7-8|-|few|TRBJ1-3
CASSLVIGVGPGNTTYF
-
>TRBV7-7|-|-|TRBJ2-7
CASSLASGSDEQYF
TGTGCCAGCAGCTTAGCGTCGGGTTCGGACGAGCAGTACTTC
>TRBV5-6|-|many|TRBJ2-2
CASSFRFYDTGELFF
TGTGCCAGCAGCTTCCGTTTCTACGACACCGGGGAGCTGTTTTTT
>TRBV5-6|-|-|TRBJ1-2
CASSLRGAGAYGYTF
TGTGCCAGCAGCTTGCGGGGGGCGGGCGCCTATGGCTACACCTTC
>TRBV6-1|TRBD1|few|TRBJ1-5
CASSDRRTGNQPQHF
TGTGCCAGCAGTGATAGAAGGACAGGAAATCAGCCCCAGCATTTT
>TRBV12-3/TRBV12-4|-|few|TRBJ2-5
CASSIGPGGETQYF
TGTGCCAGCAGTATTGGGCCCGGAGGTGAGACCCAGTACTTC
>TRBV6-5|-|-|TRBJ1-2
CASTLSSRSYGYTF
TGTGCCAGCACTCTCTCCAGTAGGAGCTATGGCTACACCTTC
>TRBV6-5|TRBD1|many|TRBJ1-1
CASSYDRAASEAFF
TGTGCCAGCAGTTACGACAGGGCCGCCTCTGAAGCTTTCTTT
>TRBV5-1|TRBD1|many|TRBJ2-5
CASSLGDRDVETQYF
TGCGCCAGCAGCTTGGGGGACAGGGACGTAGAGACCCAGTACTTC
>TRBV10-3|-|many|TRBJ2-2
CAISDGRTNTGELFF
TGTGCCATCAGTGACGGACGGACGAACACCGGGGAGCTGTTTTTT
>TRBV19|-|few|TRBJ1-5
CATKGFNQPQHF
TGTGCCACCAAGGGCTTCAATCAGCCCCAGCATTTT
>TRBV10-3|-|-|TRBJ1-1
CAIGQGKDTEAFF
TGTGCCATCGGCCAGGGTAAGGACACTGAAGCTTTCTTT
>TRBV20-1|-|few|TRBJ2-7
CSARGLDLYEQYF
TGCAGTGCTAGAGGACTAGACCTCTACGAGCAGTACTTC
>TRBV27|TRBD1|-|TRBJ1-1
CASRLQGAQGTEAFF
TGTGCCAGCCGGCTACAGGGGGCGCAGGGAACTGAAGCTTTCTTT
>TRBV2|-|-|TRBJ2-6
CARREDSGANVLTF
TGTGCCAGGAGGGAAGACTCTGGGGCCAACGTCCTGACTTTC
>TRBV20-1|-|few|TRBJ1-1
CSARRWETGNTEAFF
TGCAGTGCTAGACGTTGGGAGACAGGTAACACTGAAGCTTTCTTT
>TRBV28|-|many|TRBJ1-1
CASSYTEDTEAFF
TGTGCCAGCAGTTATACCGAGGACACTGAAGCTTTCTTT
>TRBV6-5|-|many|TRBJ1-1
CASSSLRANTEAFF
TGTGCCAGCAGTTCCCTCAGGGCCAACACTGAAGCTTTCTTT
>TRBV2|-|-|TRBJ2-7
CASSVNRGAGEQYF
TGTGCCAGCAGTGTTAACAGGGGAGCGGGGGAGCAGTACTTC
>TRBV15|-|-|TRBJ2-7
CATSAGTDSYEQYF
TGTGCCACCAGCGCCGGGACTGACTCCTACGAGCAGTACTTC
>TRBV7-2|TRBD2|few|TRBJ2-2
CASSSGLVAGELFF
TGTGCCAGCAGCTCGGGACTAGTTGCCGGGGAGCTGTTTTTT
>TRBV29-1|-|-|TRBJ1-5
CSVRDGNIYSNQPQHF
TGCAGCGTTCGGGACGGAAACATCTATAGCAATCAGCCCCAGCATTTT
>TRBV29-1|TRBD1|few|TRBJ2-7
CSAAGQGDRGGYEQYF
TGCAGCGCCGCGGGACAGGGCGACAGGGGGGGATACGAGCAGTACTTC
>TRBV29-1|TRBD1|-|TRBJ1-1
CSAGISGGTEAFF
TGCAGCGCCGGAATATCAGGGGGCACTGAAGCTTTCTTT
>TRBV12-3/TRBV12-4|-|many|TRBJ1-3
CASSPQDSSGNTIYF
TGTGCCAGCAGTCCGCAAGACAGTTCTGGAAACACCATATATTTT
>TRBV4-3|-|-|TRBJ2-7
CASSQSDAAYEQYF
TGCGCCAGCAGCCAGTCCGACGCCGCCTACGAGCAGTACTTC
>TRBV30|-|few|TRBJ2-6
CAWGGSGANVLTF
TGTGCCTGGGGGGGTTCTGGGGCCAACGTCCTGACTTTC
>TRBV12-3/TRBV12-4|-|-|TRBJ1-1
CASSPVAQYTEAFF
TGTGCCAGCAGTCCCGTAGCACAGTACACTGAAGCTTTCTTT
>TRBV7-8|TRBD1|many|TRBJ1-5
CASSLAFTGGLNQPQHF
TGTGCCAGCAGCTTAGCATTCACAGGGGGCCTCAATCAGCCCCAGCATTTT
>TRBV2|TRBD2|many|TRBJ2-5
CASSGTSGYQETQYF
TGTGCCAGCAGTGGGACTAGCGGGTACCAAGAGACCCAGTACTTC
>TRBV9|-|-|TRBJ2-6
CASSVEAGANVLTF
TGTGCCAGCAGCGTAGAAGCTGGGGCCAACGTCCTGACTTTC
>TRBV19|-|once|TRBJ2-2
CAGSIGWVGRDTGELFF
TGTGCCGGTAGTATAGGTTGGGTCGGCAGGGACACCGGGGAGCTGTTTTTT
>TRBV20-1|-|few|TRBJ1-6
CSANLGRDRYNSPLHF
TGCAGTGCCAACCTGGGCAGGGATAGGTATAATTCACCCCTCCACTTT
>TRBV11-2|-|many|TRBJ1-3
CASSQQGRRLSGNTIYF
TGTGCCAGCAGCCAGCAGGGCAGGCGACTCTCTGGAAACACCATATATTTT
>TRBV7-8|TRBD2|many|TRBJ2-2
CASSYSTSGSGELFF
TGTGCCAGCAGTTATTCTACTAGCGGGAGCGGGGAGCTGTTTTTT
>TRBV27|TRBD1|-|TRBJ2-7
CASSMTGAYSYEQYF
TGTGCCAGCAGCATGACAGGGGCTTATTCCTACGAGCAGTACTTC
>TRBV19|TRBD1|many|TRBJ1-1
CASSIIGGQLNTEAFF
TGTGCCAGTAGTATAATAGGGGGACAGTTGAACACTGAAGCTTTCTTT
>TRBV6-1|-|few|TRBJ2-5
CASSEWAAGRETQYF
TGTGCCAGCAGTGAGTGGGCAGCGGGTCGAGAGACCCAGTACTTC